This T cell receptor beta chain appears in the sequencing data of a study of post-analysis software for immune sequencing data. Unique molecular identifiers had been added to the TCR beta cDNA libraries. From the PCR reads, TCRdb called clonotypes with MiXCR, one entry per CDR3 protein. This sample has roughly 800,000 distinct CDR3 sequences, with about 45% found just once. Study results and limitations: Compared with controls, patients had more of about 5 TRBV segments, including TRBV5-6, TRBV5-1 and TRBV20-1.

CDR1 and CDR2 (germline): SGHRS, YFSETQ. Trimming cost V 2 bases and J 4 bases, with 14 bases left between them. The CDR3 totals 15 residues. Notes on this clonotype: Its antigen remains unidentified.

The chain couples TRBV5-1 to TRBJ2-3; possible D gene TRBD2, 6 bases. The source of this sequence is a girl between 10 and 17 years old with multiple sclerosis. The sample was blood. DNA of the CDR3: TGCGCCAGCAGCTTCGTAGGCGGGATTCCAGATACGCAGTATTTT. Translating it yields CASSFVGGIPDTQYF.